This T cell receptor beta chain was recovered during a study of blood T cell repertoires in COVID-19. Study-wide background: PBMCs, B-cell-depleted T cells, or T cells were the source of the cDNA or gDNA that made up the material.

The CDR3 consists of 15 residues. The ends lost 4 bases at V and 6 bases at J; junction bases unmatched: 7. Germline V gene sequence: CDR1 MNHEY, CDR2 SVGAGI. In the source study's methods: Reference gene primer amplification gave estimated nucleated cell counts. Measured with immunoSEQ multiplex PCR; TCRdb has only the in-frame clones, and not every one. V and J calls and clone size come straight from that table; D and trimming were deduced from the DNA. Counted here are some 250,000 clones, around 86% occurring once; the ten biggest clones make up around 7.3%. The source is a woman in her seventies with active or convalescent COVID-19. The sequenced sample was peripheral blood. This chain uses TRBV6-5 with TRBJ1-4, with TRBD1 matching over 8 bases. The CDR3 is CASSFTGQGDEKLFF. The CDR3, as DNA: TGTGCCAGCAGTTTTACCGGACAGGGTGATGAAAAACTGTTTTTT.